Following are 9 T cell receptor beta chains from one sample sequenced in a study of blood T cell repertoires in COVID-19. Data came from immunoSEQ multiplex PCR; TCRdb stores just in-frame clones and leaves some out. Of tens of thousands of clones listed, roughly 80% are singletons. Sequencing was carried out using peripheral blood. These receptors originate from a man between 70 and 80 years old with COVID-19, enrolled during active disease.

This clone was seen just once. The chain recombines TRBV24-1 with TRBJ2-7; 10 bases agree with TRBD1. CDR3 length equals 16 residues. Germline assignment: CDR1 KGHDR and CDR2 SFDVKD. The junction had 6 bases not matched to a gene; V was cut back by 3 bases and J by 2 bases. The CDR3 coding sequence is TGTGCCACCAGTGATCCCGGGACAGGGGATCCCTACGAGCAGTACTTC. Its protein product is CATSDPGTGDPYEQYF.

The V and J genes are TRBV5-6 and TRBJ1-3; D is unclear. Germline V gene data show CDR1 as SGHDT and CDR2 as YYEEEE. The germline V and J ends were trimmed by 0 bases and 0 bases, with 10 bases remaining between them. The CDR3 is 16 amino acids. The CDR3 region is CASSLETAYSGNTIYF. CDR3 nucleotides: TGTGCCAGCAGCTTGGAAACCGCGTACTCTGGAAACACCATATATTTT. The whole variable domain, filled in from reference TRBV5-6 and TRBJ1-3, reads DAGVTQSPTHLIKTRGQQVTLRCSPKSGHDTVSWYQQALGQGPQFIFQYYEEEERQRGNFPDRFSGHQFPNYSSELNVNALLLGDSALYLCASSLETAYSGNTIYFGEGSWLTVV.

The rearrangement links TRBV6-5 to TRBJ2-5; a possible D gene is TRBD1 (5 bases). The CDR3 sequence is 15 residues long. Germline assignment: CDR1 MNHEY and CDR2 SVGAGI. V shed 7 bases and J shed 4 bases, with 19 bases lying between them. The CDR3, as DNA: TGTGCCAGCATTCCAACGTCAGGGTCGGGAGAGACCCAGTACTTC. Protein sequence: CASIPTSGSGETQYF.

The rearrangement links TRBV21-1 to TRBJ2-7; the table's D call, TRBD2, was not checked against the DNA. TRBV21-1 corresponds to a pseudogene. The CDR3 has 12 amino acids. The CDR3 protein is CASSKSLSEQYF. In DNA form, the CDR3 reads TGTGCCAGCAGCAAGTCCCTCTCCGAGCAGTACTTC.

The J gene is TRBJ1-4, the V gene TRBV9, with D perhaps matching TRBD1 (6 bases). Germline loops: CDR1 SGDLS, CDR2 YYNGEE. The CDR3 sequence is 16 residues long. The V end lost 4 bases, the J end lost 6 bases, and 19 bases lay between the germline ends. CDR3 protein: CASSPGQTRSDEKLFF. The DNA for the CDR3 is TGTGCCAGCAGCCCCGGACAGACGAGGAGCGATGAAAAACTGTTTTTT.

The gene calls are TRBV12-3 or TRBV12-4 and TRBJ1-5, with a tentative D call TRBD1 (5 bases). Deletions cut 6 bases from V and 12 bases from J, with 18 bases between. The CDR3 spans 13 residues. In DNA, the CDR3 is TGTGCCAGCAGCTACCTTGCCGGGCAGGGCCAGCATTTT. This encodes CASSYLAGQGQHF.

CDR3 region: CASSRGRDNEQFF. In nucleotides, the CDR3 is TGCGCCAGCAGCCGGGGTCGAGACAATGAGCAGTTCTTC. The J gene is TRBJ2-1, the V gene TRBV5-1; tentatively, D is TRBD2 (5 bases). Germline assignment: CDR1 SGHRS and CDR2 YFSETQ. The CDR3 totals 13 residues. The germline V and J ends were trimmed by 4 bases and 5 bases, with 10 bases remaining between them. The full variable domain, its missing parts supplied by reference TRBV5-1 and TRBJ2-1, is KAGVTQTPRYLIKTRGQQVTLSCSPISGHRSVSWYQQTPGQGLQFLFEYFSETQRNKGNFPGRFSGRQFSNSRSEMNVSTLELGDSALYLCASSRGRDNEQFFGPGTRLTVL.

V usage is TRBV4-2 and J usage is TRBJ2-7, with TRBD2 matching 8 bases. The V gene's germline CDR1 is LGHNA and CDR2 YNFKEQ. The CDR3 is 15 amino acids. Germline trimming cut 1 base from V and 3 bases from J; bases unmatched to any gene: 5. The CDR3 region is CASSQVSSGSYEQYF. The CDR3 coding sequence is TGTGCCAGCAGCCAAGTCTCCAGCGGGAGCTACGAGCAGTACTTC.

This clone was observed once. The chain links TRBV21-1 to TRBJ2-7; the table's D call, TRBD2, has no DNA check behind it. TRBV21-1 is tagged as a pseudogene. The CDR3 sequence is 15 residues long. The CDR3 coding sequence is TGTGCCAGCAGCAAACGGCGGGACTGGGGGGACGAGCAGTACTTC. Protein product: CASSKRRDWGDEQYF.